The entry below describes one TCR beta chain. Which antigen it targets is not known. Per-nucleotide qualities are absent, and no much larger clonotype sits a single base away. This record belongs to a study of T cells after yellow fever vaccination (dated by TCRdb to about 2019). Study-level background: The SMART-Seq v4 Ultra Low Input RNA kit was used to prepare libraries from fractions with low cell numbers. To follow T-cell clones before and after both primary and booster YFV17D yellow fever vaccination, bulk TCR alpha and beta repertoires underwent longitudinal sequencing. Two healthy male donors, one aged 18 to 30 and one aged 30 to 39 years, were included in the cohort. Bulk PBMC replicates and cell subsets were isolated from blood drawn at multiple timepoints before and after both primary and secondary immunization.

Trimming takes 4 bases off V and 8 bases off J; junction bases not matched to a gene: 7. Per the germline V gene, SGHRS is the CDR1 and YFSETQ is the CDR2. The CDR3, cysteine through phenylalanine, is 15 amino acids long. Solely the CDR3 DNA is kept, with 45 bases framed from the first base. The sample's treatment or condition, from its label and the paper: live attenuated yellow fever vaccine strain. At every blood-draw timepoint, two biological replicates of bulk PBMCs were collected. A standard Ficoll-Paque protocol was used to isolate PBMCs from peripheral blood. TriZol was used to extract RNA from bulk PBMCs, CD4 and CD8 fractions, and dextramer-positive and dextramer-negative fractions. TCR cDNA was made using 5'RACE template switching, a step that added a universal primer site and unique molecular identifiers. cDNA synthesis was primed from both the TCR alpha and TCR beta constant segments. Library amplification involved two PCR steps, and the second step added sample barcodes and sequencing adapters. Sequencing of the libraries was done on either Illumina HiSeq 2500 (2x100 bp) or NovaSeq (2x150 bp). In the authors' own workflow: Reads were demultiplexed and collapsed into UMI consensus sequences with MIGEC, and V(D)J alignment was performed with MiXCR. Vaccine-responding clonotypes were defined with edgeR using replicate PBMC samples, requiring FDR below 0.01 and a log2 fold change above 5 up to day 15. Bulk clonotypes were assigned CD4 or CD8 identity according to which sequenced CD4 or CD8 repertoire held them at higher abundance. TCRdb redid the processing of the public reads, applying fastp at Q25 and MiXCR, and retained in-frame beta chains. Rows with one shared CDR3 protein collapse into an entry with the most common genes and DNA. The V and J calls reflect TCRdb's pipeline rather than the authors' work. The sample includes a few hundred thousand distinct CDR3 sequences, with 6.5% to 8.5% observed a single time. The leading ten clones occupy 15% to 20% of the sample.

The study at large found these results: Computational filtering was needed because FACS-sorted repertoires could contain abundant contaminating clonotypes from the bulk population. The secondary T-cell response was weaker than the primary response but faster, peaking on day 5 instead of day 15. A small fraction of clonotypes appeared in both the CD4 and CD8 compartments, likely as a result of convergent recombination. Because only a couple of donors were included in the study, the extent to which the findings can be generalized is limited. Most clones expanded after primary vaccination were re-detected after the booster (almost 98% of CD4 and around 88% of CD8), suggesting broad memory maintenance.

This clonotype was sampled from a man in his late teens or twenties who received the YFV17D yellow fever vaccine. Rearrangement joined TRBV5-1 to TRBJ1-6; 9 junctional bases match TRBD1. Sequences were derived from PBMCs, sampled 45 days after the first yellow fever vaccination. The CDR3 loop reads CASSRTDRGDSPLHF. The sequence in DNA is TGCGCCAGCAGCAGGACGGACAGGGGTGATTCACCCCTCCACTTT.